These T cell receptor beta chains were read from a single sample in a study of shared clonotypes between healthy human individuals. Clones were read by immunoSEQ multiplex PCR, and TCRdb kept only the in-frame ones, dropping some. Of around 600,000 clones in the sample, about 98% were seen once. The source material was naive CD8+ T cells sorted from blood. The receptors here all came from a man aged 25 to 45 in good health. CDR3s include the opening cysteine and the closing phenylalanine or tryptophan. A D gene is named only where the DNA matches it firmly. Some rows have no size entry. The others give once, few or many, or a class for an expanded clone.

v_call	d_call	j_call	clone_size	cdr3_nt	cdr3_aa
TRBV25-1	.	TRBJ2-3	.	TGTGCCAGCAGTGAATCCCTGTCGTTCTCAGATACGCAGTATTTT	CASSESLSFSDTQYF
TRBV28	.	TRBJ2-1	.	TGTGCCAGCAGACGCGTCCCATTAAACAATGAGCAGTTCTTC	CASRRVPLNNEQFF
TRBV27	TRBD2	TRBJ2-1	.	TGTGCCAGCAGAGGACTAGGTATTGAGCAGTTCTTC	CASRGLGIEQFF
TRBV7-9	.	TRBJ2-7	once	TGTGCCAGCAGTTTTCCTCGGACAGACAGGTCTGGAGAAGGGCAGTACTTC	CASSFPRTDRSGEGQYF
TRBV30	TRBD2	TRBJ2-1	.	TGTGCCTGGAACGCCGGGACTAGCGGCTACAATGAGCAGTTCTTC	CAWNAGTSGYNEQFF
TRBV6-1	TRBD2	TRBJ2-1	.	TGTGCCAGCAGGAAACTAGCGGGAGGTGGCAATGAGCAGTTCTTC	CASRKLAGGGNEQFF
TRBV4-3	.	TRBJ1-4	few	TGCGCCAGCAGCCAAGGGGGCGGTGAAAAACTGTTTTTT	CASSQGGGEKLFF
TRBV27	.	TRBJ2-1	.	TGTGCCAGCAGTTTACAATCAGGGTACAATGAGCAGTTCTTC	CASSLQSGYNEQFF
TRBV7-9	TRBD2	TRBJ2-7	once	TGTGCCAGCAGCTTAACTAGCGACTACGAGCAGTACTTC	CASSLTSDYEQYF
TRBV7-9	.	TRBJ2-7	.	TGTGCCAGCAGTCAATACAACTACGAGCAGTACTTC	CASSQYNYEQYF
TRBV5-5	.	TRBJ2-7	.	TGTGCCAGCAGTCCGTTACGAGGATACGAGCAGTACTTC	CASSPLRGYEQYF
TRBV2	.	TRBJ2-7	.	TGTGCCAGCAGTTCCGCGTGGCAGGGAGCCTACGAGCAGTACTTC	CASSSAWQGAYEQYF
TRBV29-1	.	TRBJ2-7	.	TGCAGCGCCTTGGGAGGCAGGAGGAGCCTGGAGCAGTACTTC	CSALGGRRSLEQYF
TRBV7-9	.	TRBJ1-1	.	TGTGCCAGCCAGAGGGGGGGCACTGAAGCTTTCTTT	CASQRGGTEAFF
TRBV29-1	.	TRBJ2-1	.	TGCAGCGTTGAACGCCGGGCTCTGTACAATGAGCAGTTCTTC	CSVERRALYNEQFF
TRBV4-3	.	TRBJ2-5	.	TGCGCCAGCAGCCAAGAGCGAGGTGGGGTCGAAGAGACCCAGTACTTC	CASSQERGGVEETQYF
TRBV4-1	.	TRBJ1-1	.	TGCGCCAGCAGCCAAGAATTTCACACTGAAGCTTTCTTT	CASSQEFHTEAFF
TRBV15	.	TRBJ1-5	.	TGTGCCACCAGCAGCCAGACATATAGCAATCAGCCCCAGCATTTT	CATSSQTYSNQPQHF
TRBV14	.	TRBJ2-7	.	TGTGCCAGCAGCCAAGGTTTGAGTTGGGGAGAGGGGCTCTACGAGCAGTACTTC	CASSQGLSWGEGLYEQYF
TRBV7-9	.	TRBJ2-5	.	TGTGCCAGCAGCTTGAAAGGGACATACCAAGAGACCCAGTACTTC	CASSLKGTYQETQYF
TRBV5-4	.	TRBJ2-7	.	TGTGCCAGCAGCCCGGGGGAGGAGACCTACGAGCAGTACTTC	CASSPGEETYEQYF
TRBV5-4	TRBD2	TRBJ2-3	.	TGTGCCAGCAGCTTAACTAGCGGGACGTGGTATTTT	CASSLTSGTWYF
TRBV5-5	.	TRBJ2-7	.	TGTGCCAGCAGCCCACAGATAGGATATACCTACGAGCAGTACTTC	CASSPQIGYTYEQYF
TRBV5-6	.	TRBJ2-5	.	TGTGCCAGCAGCTTTAGCCTGCCGGGACTTCCCGACCAAGAGACCCAGTACTTC	CASSFSLPGLPDQETQYF
TRBV7-9	TRBD1	TRBJ2-7	.	TGTGCCAGCAGCTTAGTCGGACAGGGAGTTATGTCCTACGAGCAGTACTTC	CASSLVGQGVMSYEQYF
TRBV7-9	TRBD1	TRBJ2-7	.	TGTGCCAGCAGCTCCGGGACAGAGGGCTACGAGCAGTACTTC	CASSSGTEGYEQYF
TRBV28	.	TRBJ2-7	.	TGTGCCAGCAGTAACTCCTACGAGCAGTACTTC	CASSNSYEQYF
TRBV11-2	TRBD2	TRBJ2-7	.	TGTGCCAGCAGCTTAGGTGGGACTAATTACGAGCAGTACTTC	CASSLGGTNYEQYF
TRBV7-9	.	TRBJ1-1	.	TGTGCCAGCAGCATACCAAACTTGGGCGGCACTGAAGCTTTCTTT	CASSIPNLGGTEAFF
TRBV7-2	TRBD2	TRBJ2-1	.	TGTGCCAGCAGTTTAGAGACTAGCGGTTACTCCTACAATGAGCAGTTCTTC	CASSLETSGYSYNEQFF
TRBV7-9	.	TRBJ2-1	.	TGTGCCAGCAGCTCCCCCAGGGGGGACAGACGCTATGAGCAGTTCTTC	CASSSPRGDRRYEQFF
TRBV7-9	.	TRBJ1-2	.	TGTGCCAGCAGCTTACCGACCCTGCTTCGGTCTGGCTACACCTTC	CASSLPTLLRSGYTF